The entry below gives a single T cell receptor beta chain sequence along with its context. Its antigen is as yet unknown. These data are taken from a study of T cell repertoires in cytomegalovirus infection. Using its own MiXCR run on the reads, TCRdb lists one record per CDR3 protein. This table has roughly 350,000 distinct CDR3 sequences, 34% appearing once. The CDR3 sequence is 16 residues long. Germline-derived CDR1 and CDR2 are MDHEN and SYDVKM. After removal of 4 bases from V and 5 bases from J, the junction contained 12 bases not matched to a gene. This clonotype was obtained from a human donor in good health (CMV status not recorded). Some clones in this sample may be carry-over from other donors' samples. The sample consisted of cultured PBMCs, taken from culture after CMV antigen stimulation. This chain joins TRBV28 and TRBJ1-2; 8 bases are a match to TRBD1. The DNA of the CDR3 is TGTGCCAGCAGTTCATCCGGGACAGGCCCGATTTATGGCTACACCTTC. Translation: CASSSSGTGPIYGYTF.